The T cell receptor (beta chain) under discussion was sequenced for a study of T cells in Graves' hyperthyroidism and ophthalmopathy. The V end was cut by 0 bases, the J end by 7 bases, with 20 bases between. The CDR3 has 17 amino acids. Germline V CDR1 and CDR2: SGDLS, YYNGEE. Amplified TCR beta CDR3 regions derived from RNA transcripts. First-round RT-PCR targeting the TCR CDR3 was performed with the HTBI primer set. In TCRdb, the multiplex PCR reads were re-called with MiXCR into one record per CDR3 protein. The sample includes roughly 500,000 distinct CDR3 sequences, about 15% of them seen just once. This clonotype was detected many times.

The origin of this receptor is a woman in her twenties or thirties with Graves' hyperthyroidism that later progressed to Graves' ophthalmopathy. The V gene is TRBV9, the J gene TRBJ2-1, with D perhaps matching TRBD2 (5 bases). Sequenced material: blood. CDR3 nucleotides: TGTGCCAGCAGCGTAGCAAGTCGGGGTAGCTTGGGGAATGAGCAGTTCTTC. Its translation: CASSVASRGSLGNEQFF.